The 6 T cell receptor beta chains given below trace back to one sample, sequenced in a study of control samples from healthy donors and cancer patients. Measured with immunoSEQ multiplex PCR; TCRdb has only the in-frame clones, and not every one. The sample holds about 160,000 clones, roughly 92% seen once. Material: blood. Receptors were obtained from a woman in her twenties or thirties in good health.

The V and J genes are TRBV29-1 and TRBJ2-3; weak D call: TRBD2 (6 bases). Germline V gene lookup returns CDR1 SQVTM and CDR2 ANQGSEA. Trimming removed 5 bases from V and 2 bases from J, with 11 bases in between. The CDR3 spans 13 residues. The CDR3 here is CSVRREPTDTQYF. In DNA, the CDR3 is TGCAGCGTTCGGAGGGAACCCACAGATACGCAGTATTTT.

The chain employs TRBV6-5 and TRBJ1-6; D is ambiguous. V shed 8 bases and J shed 5 bases, with 13 bases lying between them. The CDR3 contains 14 residues. Germline lookup yields CDR1 MNHEY and CDR2 SVGAGI. CDR3 nucleotide sequence: TGTGCCAGCGGGTCAGCGGGAGATAATTCACCCCTCCACTTT. Amino acids: CASGSAGDNSPLHF.

This chain links TRBV5-4 with TRBJ1-3, with TRBD1 matching over 7 bases. The junction had 5 bases not matched to a gene; V was cut back by 4 bases and J by 1 base. CDR3 length: 15 amino acids. Germline assignment: CDR1 SGHNT and CDR2 YYREEE (reference sequence). The CDR3 region has the DNA TGTGCCAGCAGCGCGGACAGGTCATCTGGAAACACCATATATTTT. This codes for CASSADRSSGNTIYF.

The chain employs TRBV7-2 and TRBJ2-1; D not certain. Trimming took 4 bases from V and 3 from J, leaving 13 bases between them. The V gene's germline CDR1 is SGHTA and CDR2 FQGNSA. The CDR3 is 15 amino acids. The CDR3 loop reads CASSWLAAHYNEQFF. CDR3 coding DNA: TGTGCCAGCAGCTGGCTGGCGGCCCACTACAATGAGCAGTTCTTC.

CDR3 in amino acids: CASSLGTGGTEAFF. CDR3 in DNA: TGTGCCAGCAGCTTGGGGACAGGGGGCACTGAAGCTTTCTTT. The chain recombines TRBV5-5 with TRBJ1-1, with 10 bases aligning to TRBD1. The CDR3 runs to 14 residues. The germline CDR1 and CDR2 sequences are SGHKS and YYEKEE (reference sequence). V shed 0 bases, J shed 4 bases, and the junction held 0 bases outside the gene matches.

This sequence joins TRBV4-2 and TRBJ1-5; D unclear. Looked up from germline, CDR1 is LGHNA and CDR2 is YNFKEQ. This CDR3 spans 15 amino acids. V was pared by 6 bases and J by 0 bases, with 12 bases between. The CDR3 DNA is TGTGCCAGCAGACTTGAGCCTTATAGCAATCAGCCCCAGCATTTT. Translated, it gives CASRLEPYSNQPQHF.